This entry features one TCR beta chain sequence. Its specificity is unknown. The data derive from a study of cytomegalovirus exposure and HLA in healthy donors. About the research overall: Among about 179 million T cells, an earlier analysis found 90 million to 130 million unique TCR beta sequences. Findings and limits, study-wide: In presence/absence analyses, roughly uniform sequencing depth across donors was assumed. In a later analysis, common viral pathogens appeared linked to several of the most significant clusters. In vitro assays verified that a few CMV-associated chains recognized CMV antigens specifically.

PCR used 60 Vbeta primers and 13 Jbeta primers. Repertoires were generated with immunoSEQ multiplex PCR, while TCRdb's copy carries only in-frame clones and drops some. The sample lists about 150,000 clones; 60% to 85% were seen once. V trimming: 5 bases; J trimming: 4 bases; junction bases outside the gene matches: 6. The CDR3 consists of 14 residues. Germline loops: CDR1 MNHEY, CDR2 SVGAGI. The chain employs TRBV6-5 and TRBJ1-2; TRBD1 matches at 8 bases. The sample comprised PBMCs. The sequence came from a woman aged 40-49 years in good health and CMV-seronegative. The CDR3 DNA follows: TGTGCCAGCAGTCCGGGACAGGCGCTCTATGGCTACACCTTC. Translated, it gives CASSPGQALYGYTF.